Here is one T cell receptor beta chain with its context. This record belongs to a study of technical replicates of blood from a handful of donors. Between the trimmed V and J ends, which lost 0 bases and 3 bases, there was a span of 4 bases. The germline gives CDR1 SGHTS, CDR2 YDEGEE. The CDR3 extends over 13 amino acids. The table came from immunoSEQ multiplex PCR; TCRdb's copy has only in-frame clones and leaves some out. The sample carries fewer than 100,000 clones, nearly 98% recorded once. The chain joins TRBV5-8 to TRBJ2-1; D is unresolved. This TCR was sampled from a human donor in good health. Source material: T cells isolated from PBMCs. CDR3 region: CASSLVLYNEQFF. CDR3 coding DNA: TGTGCCAGCAGCTTGGTCCTCTACAATGAGCAGTTCTTC.